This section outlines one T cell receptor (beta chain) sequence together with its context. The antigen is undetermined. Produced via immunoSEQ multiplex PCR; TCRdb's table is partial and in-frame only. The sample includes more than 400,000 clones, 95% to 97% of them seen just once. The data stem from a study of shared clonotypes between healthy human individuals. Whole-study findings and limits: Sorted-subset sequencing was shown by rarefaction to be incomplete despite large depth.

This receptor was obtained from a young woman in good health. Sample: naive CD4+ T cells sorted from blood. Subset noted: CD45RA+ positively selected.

CDR3: CATSRDLPASNEKLFF. The CDR3, as DNA: TGTGCCACCAGCAGAGATCTTCCGGCCTCTAATGAAAAACTGTTTTTT. This chain uses TRBV15 with TRBJ1-4; D is ambiguous. The CDR3 runs 16 residues. The V end was cut by 0 bases, the J end by 3 bases, with 11 bases between. Germline lookup yields CDR1 LNHNV and CDR2 YYDKDF (reference sequence).